The 22 T cell receptor beta chains below all came from one sample that was sequenced in a study of blood T cell repertoires in COVID-19. Sequencing used immunoSEQ multiplex PCR; TCRdb keeps in-frame clones, though not all of them. Among some 130,000 clones listed, 84% were seen once. Sequencing was performed on peripheral blood. These TCRs come from a man in his 60s with acute or convalescent COVID-19.

The chain has TRBV30 and TRBJ1-5, with D tentatively TRBD1 (6 bases). CDR3 length equals 14 residues. Germline loops: CDR1 GTSNPN, CDR2 SVGIG (reference sequence). Trimming removed 2 bases from V and 4 bases from J, with 12 bases in between. The CDR3 loop is CAWSLDRSNQPQHF. DNA of the CDR3: TGTGCCTGGAGTTTGGACAGATCAAATCAGCCCCAGCATTTT.

This clone was seen only a few times. The chain uses TRBV4-2 and TRBJ2-7, with TRBD2 as a possible D gene (5 bases). Trimming shortened V by 0 bases and J by 3 bases, and 12 bases separated the two germline ends. This CDR3 comprises 15 residues. Germline lookup yields CDR1 LGHNA and CDR2 YNFKEQ. In DNA form, the CDR3 reads TGTGCCAGCAGCCAAGATGATTTCGGGGACTACGAGCAGTACTTC. Its translation is CASSQDDFGDYEQYF.

This sequence joins TRBV19 and TRBJ1-5; 8 bases line up with TRBD1. Germline V lookup: CDR1 LNHDA, CDR2 SQIVND (reference sequence). The CDR3 extends over 17 amino acids. Germline trimming cut 5 bases from V and 7 bases from J; bases unmatched to any gene: 16. CDR3 DNA: TGTGCCAGTAGTTGGAGGGAAGGGCAGGGGGCACGGCAGCCCCAGCATTTT. Protein sequence: CASSWREGQGARQPQHF.

This chain uses TRBV5-1 with TRBJ2-2; 11 bases are shared with TRBD2. Germline loops: CDR1 SGHRS, CDR2 YFSETQ. With V trimmed by 4 bases and J by 2 bases, 13 bases remained unmatched. This CDR3 comprises 19 residues. The CDR3 loop reads CASSGGLAATLLNTGELFF. The CDR3 region has the DNA TGCGCCAGCAGCGGGGGACTAGCGGCCACCCTATTAAACACCGGGGAGCTGTTTTTT.

V and J are TRBV3-1 (or the pseudogene TRBV3-2) and TRBJ2-3; TRBD2 matches at 7 bases. The CDR3 length is 16 residues. CDR1 is LGHDT and CDR2 is YNNKEL in the germline V gene (reference sequence). With 4 bases clipped from V and 0 bases from J, the junction kept 7 bases outside the gene matches. The CDR3 nucleotides are TGTGCCAGCAGCCCCGGCGGGGGTGATAGCACAGATACGCAGTATTTT. Its translation is CASSPGGGDSTDTQYF.

This chain joins TRBV5-1 and TRBJ2-5; 13 nucleotides align to TRBD2. The CDR3 runs to 16 residues. Per the germline V gene, CDR1 is SGHRS and CDR2 is YFSETQ. Unmatched junction bases numbered 8, after V lost 2 bases and J lost 7 bases. As DNA, the CDR3 is TGCGCCAGCAGCTTCGGGACTAGCGGGGTTAGCGGGACCCAGTACTTC. It specifies CASSFGTSGVSGTQYF.

This clone is categorized as medium-sized (0.01 to 0.1%). This sample also contains other DNA sequences that code for the same CDR3. The chain is built from TRBV13 and TRBJ1-2, with D tentatively TRBD1 (6 bases). Germline V CDR1 and CDR2: PRHDT, FYEKMQ (reference sequence). CDR3 size: 14 residues. V was clipped by 1 base and J by 4 bases, with 10 bases between them. CDR3 coding DNA: TGTGCCAGCAGCTTAGAAGGGGGAAGCTATGGCTACACCTTC. This translates into CASSLEGGSYGYTF.

CDR3 DNA: TGTGCCAGCAGCTTAGGTGGAGTCGCTCCCTCCTCCTACGAGCAGTACTTC. As protein: CASSLGGVAPSSYEQYF. The gene calls are TRBV7-9 and TRBJ2-7; the D is unclear. Germline CDR1 and CDR2: SEHNR and FQNEAQ (reference sequence). The germline V and J ends were trimmed by 1 base and 0 bases, with 16 bases remaining between them. The CDR3 has 17 amino acids.

This clone turned up a few times. The chain is built from TRBV15 and TRBJ1-2; 7 nucleotides agree with TRBD1. Germline CDR1 reads LNHNV; CDR2 reads YYDKDF (reference sequence). CDR3 length equals 15 residues. Losses at the gene ends were 1 base for V and 8 bases for J; bases not matched to a gene: 10. CDR3 protein: CATSRGQGSFFGYTF. CDR3 sequence (DNA): TGTGCCACCAGCAGAGGACAGGGCTCGTTTTTCGGCTACACCTTC.

Concerning this clone: A read error may explain this, as a much larger clone is one base away. The rearrangement links TRBV2 to TRBJ2-7, with TRBD1 matching over 9 bases. V dropped 6 bases and J dropped 3; count of bases not matched to a gene: 0. The CDR3 is 12 residues long. Germline CDR1 SNHLY, CDR2 FYNNEI. CDR3: CASRGQGYEQYF. Here the CDR3 DNA reads TGTGCCAGCAGGGGACAGGGCTACGAGCAGTACTTC.

On this clone itself: Other DNA sequences from this sample encode an identical CDR3 as well. This chain uses TRBV18 with TRBJ1-1; D is ambiguous. Germline V gene data show CDR1 as KGHSH and CDR2 as LQKENI. Trimming took 2 bases from V and 5 from J, leaving 9 bases between them. The CDR3 has 13 amino acids. The CDR3 DNA follows: TGTGCCAGCTCACCAGGGAGAGGGACTGAAGCTTTCTTT. Residues: CASSPGRGTEAFF.

V usage is TRBV21-1 and J usage is TRBJ1-5; the listed D gene, TRBD1, was not tested against the DNA. TRBV21-1 is given as a pseudogene. This CDR3 contains 15 residues. DNA of the CDR3: TGTGCCAGCGAAAAGGGACAGGCGAACAATCAGCCCCAGCATTTT. Protein: CASEKGQANNQPQHF.

The CDR3 coding sequence is TGTGCCAGCAGCTTAGAGTCAGGGGGATTAGGCGGGGAGCTGTTTTTT. Its translation: CASSLESGGLGGELFF. The genes are TRBV11-2 and TRBJ2-2; 7 nucleotides line up with TRBD1. V trimming: 0 bases; J trimming: 7 bases; junction bases outside the gene matches: 8. The CDR3 runs 16 residues. Looked up from germline, CDR1 is SGHAT and CDR2 is FQNNGV.

The chain combines TRBV9 with TRBJ2-1, with TRBD1 matching over 9 bases. The germline V gene encodes CDR1 SGDLS and CDR2 YYNGEE. This CDR3 region has 15 residues. J was trimmed by 6 bases and V by 4 bases; bases with no gene match: 8. The CDR3 spells CASSPMGQGFNEQFF. As DNA, the CDR3 is TGTGCCAGCAGCCCTATGGGACAGGGTTTCAATGAGCAGTTCTTC.

The chain employs TRBV29-1 and TRBJ2-3; D call uncertain. V was pared by 0 bases and J by 1 base, with 20 bases between. The CDR3 has 18 residues. Germline CDR1 reads SQVTM; CDR2 reads ANQGSEA. The CDR3 loop reads CSVEDRFDLRSGTDTQYF. As DNA, the CDR3 is TGCAGCGTTGAAGATAGGTTCGACCTTCGGAGTGGCACAGATACGCAGTATTTT.

The chain carries TRBV5-1 and TRBJ2-5; D perhaps matches TRBD1 (6 bases). The CDR3 is 13 amino acids. Germline V gene lookup returns CDR1 SGHRS and CDR2 YFSETQ. The V and J ends lost 3 bases and 3 bases respectively, with 9 bases between them. The CDR3 sequence is CASSSSGEETQYF. For the CDR3, the DNA is TGCGCCAGCAGCTCCTCAGGGGAAGAGACCCAGTACTTC.

The chain is built from TRBV7-7 and TRBJ1-4, with D perhaps matching TRBD1 (5 bases). There are 14 residues in the CDR3. The V gene's germline CDR1 is SSHAT and CDR2 FNYEAQ (reference sequence). V lost 5 bases, J lost 8 bases, and 15 bases lay in between. The CDR3 DNA is TGTGCCAGCAGCCCAGACAGAACAGGAGAAAAACTGTTTTTT. Translating gives CASSPDRTGEKLFF.

This chain links TRBV10-2 with TRBJ2-1; TRBD2 aligns across 11 bases. The CDR3 runs to 18 residues. Per the germline V gene, CDR1 is WSHSY and CDR2 is SAAADI. The V gene end was trimmed by 2 bases and the J gene end by 6 bases; junction bases not matched to a gene: 12. This chain's CDR3 is CASSEAELAGVLGNEQFF. CDR3 DNA: TGCGCCAGCAGTGAGGCGGAACTAGCGGGAGTGTTGGGCAATGAGCAGTTCTTC.

The genes are TRBV5-6 and TRBJ2-7; a possible D gene is TRBD1 (6 bases). Germline V gives CDR1 SGHDT, CDR2 YYEEEE. The CDR3 runs 15 residues. V was trimmed by 0 bases and J by 2 bases, leaving 12 bases between them. CDR3 protein: CASSLATGLAYEQYF. The CDR3 nucleotides are TGTGCCAGCAGCTTGGCCACAGGGCTGGCCTACGAGCAGTACTTC. Looking up the rest from reference TRBV5-6 and TRBJ2-7 gives the full variable domain: DAGVTQSPTHLIKTRGQQVTLRCSPKSGHDTVSWYQQALGQGPQFIFQYYEEEERQRGNFPDRFSGHQFPNYSSELNVNALLLGDSALYLCASSLATGLAYEQYFGPGTRLTVT.

The chain carries TRBV6-6 and TRBJ2-5; TRBD1 matches at 7 bases. The germline V gene has CDR1 MNHNY and CDR2 SVGAGI (reference sequence). V shed 4 bases, J shed 5 bases, and the junction held 10 bases outside the gene matches. This CDR3 is built from 15 residues. The CDR3 spells CASSFPGQLGETQYF. DNA for the CDR3: TGTGCCAGCAGTTTCCCGGGACAGCTGGGGGAGACCCAGTACTTC.

The chain employs TRBV6-6 and TRBJ2-2; possible D gene TRBD2, 5 bases. Germline CDR1 reads MNHNY; CDR2 reads SVGAGI (reference sequence). Trimming cost V 7 bases and J 7 bases, with 13 bases left between them. The CDR3 loop spans 13 amino acids. The CDR3 region is CASTRAFGGELFF. CDR3 in DNA: TGTGCCAGCACGAGGGCATTCGGCGGGGAGCTGTTTTTT.

The rearrangement uses TRBV3-1 (or the pseudogene TRBV3-2) and TRBJ2-5; 11 nucleotides match TRBD2. The CDR3 length is 15 residues. Losses at the gene ends were 3 bases for V and 5 bases for J; bases not matched to a gene: 5. Germline V gene sequence: CDR1 LGHDT, CDR2 YNNKEL (reference sequence). Written as DNA, the CDR3 is TGTGCCAGCAGCCAGGTAGCGGGGGGGTTGGAGACCCAGTACTTC. This gives the protein CASSQVAGGLETQYF.